The source of this T cell receptor (beta chain) is a study of radiation and T cells in renal cell carcinoma. Study outcomes and limitations: From baseline, blood top tumor clonotypes peaked at 2 weeks post-radiation.

The method was immunoSEQ multiplex PCR; TCRdb's version includes in-frame clones alone and lacks a portion of them. The sample lists approximately 51,000 clones, roughly 80% occurring once. The CDR3 consists of 16 residues. The germline gives CDR1 SEHNR, CDR2 FQNEAQ (reference sequence). V was clipped by 4 bases and J by 8 bases; unmatched bases: 12. In regard to this clone: Its antigen is not known.

Time point specified: baseline pretreatment blood. Specified treatment: 15 Gy SBRT to primary tumor, nephrectomy 4 weeks later. Blood was sampled at baseline, 2 weeks and 4 weeks after SBRT. This chain joins TRBV7-9 and TRBJ2-1; 9 nucleotides match TRBD2. This receptor was identified in an older woman with renal cell carcinoma. Sequenced material: blood, taken from a patient whose treatment included radiotherapy and nephrectomy. CDR3 region: CASSSGVAGDRDEQFF. In DNA, the CDR3 is TGTGCCAGCAGCTCAGGGGTAGCGGGAGACCGTGATGAGCAGTTCTTC.